The 13 T cell receptor beta chains below all came from one sample that was sequenced in a study of cytomegalovirus exposure and HLA in healthy donors. The PCR ran on 60 Vbeta and 13 Jbeta primers. Some clones are missing from TCRdb's copy, which holds only in-frame ones; the method was immunoSEQ multiplex PCR. The table shows under 250,000 clones, with roughly 80% occurring only once. What was sequenced was PBMCs. Every receptor here comes from a man aged 35-49 years in good health and CMV-seropositive.

This rearrangement joins TRBV13 to TRBJ2-1; D possibly corresponds to TRBD2 (7 bases). CDR3 length: 16 residues. Per the germline V gene, CDR1 is PRHDT and CDR2 is FYEKMQ (reference sequence). Trimming removed 5 bases from V and 2 bases from J, with 16 bases in between. CDR3 residues: CASSHLRGGPYNEQFF. The DNA for the CDR3 is TGTGCCAGCAGCCATTTGAGGGGGGGGCCCTACAATGAGCAGTTCTTC.

The genes are TRBV7-2 and TRBJ2-2; 7 nucleotides line up with TRBD1. The germline gives CDR1 SGHTA, CDR2 FQGNSA. Germline trimming cut 2 bases from V and 6 bases from J; bases unmatched to any gene: 15. The CDR3 length is 18 residues. The CDR3 reads CASSLYPATGNAAGELFF. CDR3 nucleotide sequence: TGTGCCAGCAGCTTATATCCCGCGACAGGGAACGCCGCCGGGGAGCTGTTTTTT. Together with reference TRBV7-2 and TRBJ2-2, the CDR3 gives the full variable domain: GAGVSQSPSNKVTEKGKDVELRCDPISGHTALYWYRQSLGQGLEFLIYFQGNSAPDKSGLPSDRFSAERTGGSVSTLTIQRTQQEDSAVYLCASSLYPATGNAAGELFFGEGSRLTVL.

The V and J genes are TRBV11-2 and TRBJ1-2; possible D gene TRBD1, 6 bases. V lost 1 base and J 2 bases, leaving 8 bases between the germline ends. The CDR3 covers 14 residues. CDR1 is SGHAT and CDR2 is FQNNGV in the germline V gene. CDR3 residues: CASSLGTVNYGYTF. CDR3 DNA: TGTGCCAGCAGCTTAGGGACAGTAAACTATGGCTACACCTTC.

The V call is TRBV10-3, the J call TRBJ1-5, with 9 bases aligning to TRBD1. CDR1 is ENHRY and CDR2 is SYGVKD in the germline V gene. The CDR3 is 20 amino acids. Trimming took 0 bases from V and 1 from J; bases not matched to a gene: 13. In nucleotides, the CDR3 is TGTGCCATCAGTGAGTCTCCCCTCGGGACAGGGCAGGAAAGCAATCAGCCCCAGCATTTT. It yields the protein CAISESPLGTGQESNQPQHF.

This chain joins TRBV5-6 and TRBJ2-2; perhaps TRBD1 as D (5 bases). The CDR3 contains 18 residues. In germline, CDR1 is SGHDT, CDR2 YYEEEE. V lost 4 bases and J 6 bases, leaving 25 bases between the germline ends. The CDR3 DNA sequence: TGTGCCAGCAGCACCCCCCTAGGGGCCAAACGCGTGTCCGGGGAGCTGTTTTTT. It encodes CASSTPLGAKRVSGELFF.

The gene calls are TRBV5-8 and TRBJ1-1; TRBD1 is a possible D gene (5 bases). The CDR3 is 15 amino acids. Germline values: CDR1 SGHTS, CDR2 YDEGEE. V lost 7 bases, J lost 3 bases, and 19 bases lay in between. In nucleotides, the CDR3 is TGTGCCAGCCCAAGGGGCAGTCGTTCTGACACTGAAGCTTTCTTT. Translated: CASPRGSRSDTEAFF. The full variable domain, with the rest looked up from reference TRBV5-8 and TRBJ1-1, is EAGVTQSPTHLIKTRGQQATLRCSPISGHTSVYWYQQALGLGLQFLLWYDEGEERNRGNFPPRFSGRQFPNYSSELNVNALELEDSALYLCASPRGSRSDTEAFFGQGTRLTVV.

The chain combines TRBV6-4 with TRBJ2-2, with D perhaps matching TRBD1 (5 bases). Germline-derived CDR1 and CDR2 are MRHNA and SNTAGT. V lost 5 bases and J 3 bases, leaving 7 bases between the germline ends. This CDR3 contains 13 residues. The CDR3 DNA follows: TGTGCCAGCAGTCAGGGCTACACCGGGGAGCTGTTTTTT. This encodes CASSQGYTGELFF.

This clone appeared once. The chain employs TRBV7-9 and TRBJ2-7; D perhaps matches TRBD2 (6 bases). The CDR3 has 15 residues. Per germline, CDR1 SEHNR and CDR2 FQNEAQ (reference sequence). V lost 3 bases, J lost 0 bases, and 12 bases lay in between. In DNA form, the CDR3 reads TGTGCCAGCAGCTTCGCGGGAAGGGGCTCCTACGAGCAGTACTTC. It codes for CASSFAGRGSYEQYF. Together with reference TRBV7-9 and TRBJ2-7, the CDR3 gives the full variable domain: DTGVSQNPRHKITKRGQNVTFRCDPISEHNRLYWYRQTLGQGPEFLTYFQNEAQLEKSRLLSDRFSAERPKGSFSTLEIQRTEQGDSAMYLCASSFAGRGSYEQYFGPGTRLTVT.

This sequence joins TRBV19 and TRBJ1-5, with TRBD1 matching over 9 bases. Germline-derived CDR1 and CDR2 are LNHDA and SQIVND (reference sequence). Trimming at V came to 4 bases and at J to 3 bases, leaving 4 bases not matched to a gene. This CDR3 contains 15 residues. The DNA for the CDR3 is TGTGCCAGTAGTACTGACAGGGGGGCCAATCAGCCCCAGCATTTT. Its protein product is CASSTDRGANQPQHF.

The chain uses TRBV27 and TRBJ1-5, with no clear D. This CDR3 has 13 amino acids. The ends were cut back, 5 bases at V and 6 bases at J, with 11 bases in the middle. Germline CDR1 reads MNHEY; CDR2 reads SMNVEV (reference sequence). The CDR3 DNA is TGTGCCAGCAGTGATCAGGAGGGTCAGCCCCAGCATTTT. Its protein product is CASSDQEGQPQHF.

This chain connects TRBV11-2 to TRBJ2-1; 10 bases match TRBD2. V was clipped by 0 bases and J by 10 bases; unmatched bases: 9. CDR1 and CDR2 from the germline V gene are SGHAT and FQNNGV. The CDR3 contains 16 residues. CDR3 protein: CASSLERLAGYQEQFF. CDR3 coding DNA: TGTGCCAGCAGCTTAGAGCGACTAGCGGGTTATCAAGAGCAGTTCTTC.

This chain links TRBV5-6 with TRBJ2-2, with 9 positions matching TRBD1. J gave up 5 bases and V 3 bases, and 5 bases lay outside the gene matches. The CDR3 length is 15 residues. The germline CDR1 and CDR2 sequences are SGHDT and YYEEEE. CDR3 residues: CASSYRGRGTGELFF. CDR3 sequence (DNA): TGTGCCAGCAGCTACAGGGGGCGAGGGACCGGGGAGCTGTTTTTT.

This clone was seen a single time. The gene calls are TRBV18 and TRBJ2-7, with 13 bases lining up with TRBD2. The CDR3 has 17 residues. J was trimmed by 3 bases and V by 4 bases; bases with no gene match: 9. Germline-derived CDR1 and CDR2 are KGHSH and LQKENI. The CDR3 spells CASSRGTSGIRLYEQYV. The CDR3 DNA sequence: TGTGCCAGCTCACGCGGGACTAGCGGGATCAGGCTCTACGAGCAGTACGTC.